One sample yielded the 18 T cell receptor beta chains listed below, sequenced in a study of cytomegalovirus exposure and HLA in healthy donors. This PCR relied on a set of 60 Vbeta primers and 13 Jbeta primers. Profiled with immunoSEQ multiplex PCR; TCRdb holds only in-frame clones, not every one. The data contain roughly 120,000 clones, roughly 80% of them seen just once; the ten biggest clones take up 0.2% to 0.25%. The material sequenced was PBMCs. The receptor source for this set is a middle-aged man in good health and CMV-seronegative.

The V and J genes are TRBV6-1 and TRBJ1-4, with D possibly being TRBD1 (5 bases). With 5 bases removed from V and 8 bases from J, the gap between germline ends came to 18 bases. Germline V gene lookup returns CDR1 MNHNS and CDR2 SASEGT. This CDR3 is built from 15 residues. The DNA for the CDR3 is TGTGCCAGCAGTCGCCAGGGTCCCCCAAACGAAAAACTGTTTTTT. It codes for CASSRQGPPNEKLFF.

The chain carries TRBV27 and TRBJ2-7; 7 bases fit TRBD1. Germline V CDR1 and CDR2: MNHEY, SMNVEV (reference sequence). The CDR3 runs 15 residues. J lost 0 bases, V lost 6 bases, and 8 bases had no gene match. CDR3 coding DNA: TGTGCCAGCAGGGTGAGGGGACAGTCCTCCTACGAGCAGTACTTC. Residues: CASRVRGQSSYEQYF.

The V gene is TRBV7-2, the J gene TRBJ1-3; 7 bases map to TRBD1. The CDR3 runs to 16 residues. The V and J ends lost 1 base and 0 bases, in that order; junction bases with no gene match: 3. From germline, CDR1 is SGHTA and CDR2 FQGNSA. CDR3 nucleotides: TGTGCCAGCAGCTTAGGACAGGGTTACTCTGGAAACACCATATATTTT. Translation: CASSLGQGYSGNTIYF.

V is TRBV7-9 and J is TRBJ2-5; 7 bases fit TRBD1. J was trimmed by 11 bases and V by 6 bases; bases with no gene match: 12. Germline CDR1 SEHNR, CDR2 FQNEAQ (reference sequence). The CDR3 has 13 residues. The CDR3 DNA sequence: TGTGCCAGCAGGCCCGCGCCAACAGGGGAGCAGTACTTC. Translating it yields CASRPAPTGEQYF.

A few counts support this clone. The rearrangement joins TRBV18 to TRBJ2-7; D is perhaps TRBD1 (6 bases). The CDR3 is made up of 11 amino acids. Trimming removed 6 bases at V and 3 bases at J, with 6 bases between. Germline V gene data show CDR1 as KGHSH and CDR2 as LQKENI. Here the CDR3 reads CASSDSYEQYF. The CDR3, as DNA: TGTGCCAGCTCGGACAGCTACGAGCAGTACTTC.

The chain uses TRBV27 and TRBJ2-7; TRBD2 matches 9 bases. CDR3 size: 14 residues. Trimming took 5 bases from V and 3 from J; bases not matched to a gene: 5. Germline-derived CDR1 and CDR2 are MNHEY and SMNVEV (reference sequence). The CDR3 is CASSLAGPFYEQYF. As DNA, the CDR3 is TGTGCCAGCAGTCTAGCGGGACCCTTCTACGAGCAGTACTTC.

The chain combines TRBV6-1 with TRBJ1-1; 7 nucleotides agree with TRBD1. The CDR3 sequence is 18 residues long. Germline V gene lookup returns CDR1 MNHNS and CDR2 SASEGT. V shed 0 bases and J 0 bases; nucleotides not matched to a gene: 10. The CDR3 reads CASSEALRGGVLNTEAFF. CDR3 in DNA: TGTGCCAGCAGTGAAGCGCTTCGAGGGGGCGTCCTGAACACTGAAGCTTTCTTT.

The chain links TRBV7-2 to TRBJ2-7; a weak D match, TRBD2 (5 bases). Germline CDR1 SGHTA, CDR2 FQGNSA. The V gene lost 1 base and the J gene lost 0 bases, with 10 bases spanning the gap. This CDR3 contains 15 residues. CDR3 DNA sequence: TGTGCCAGCAGCTTAGAACGGAGGAGCTCCTACGAGCAGTACTTC. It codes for CASSLERRSSYEQYF.

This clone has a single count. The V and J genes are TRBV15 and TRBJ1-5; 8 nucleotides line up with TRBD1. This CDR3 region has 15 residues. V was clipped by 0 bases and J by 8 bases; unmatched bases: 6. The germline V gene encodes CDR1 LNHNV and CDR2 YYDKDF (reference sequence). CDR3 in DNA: TGTGCCACCAGCAGAGAAGGCAGGGGGCTGGAGCCCCAGCATTTT. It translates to CATSREGRGLEPQHF.

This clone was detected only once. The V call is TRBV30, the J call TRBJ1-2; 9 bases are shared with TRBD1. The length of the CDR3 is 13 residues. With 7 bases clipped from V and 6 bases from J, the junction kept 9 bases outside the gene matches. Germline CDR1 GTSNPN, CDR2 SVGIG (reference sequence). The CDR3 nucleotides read TGTGCCTTATCCGGGACAGGGTGGAATGGCTACACCTTC. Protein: CALSGTGWNGYTF.

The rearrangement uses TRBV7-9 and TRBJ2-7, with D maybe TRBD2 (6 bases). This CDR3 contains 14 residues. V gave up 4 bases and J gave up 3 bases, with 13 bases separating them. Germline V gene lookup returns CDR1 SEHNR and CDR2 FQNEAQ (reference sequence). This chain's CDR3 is CASSSAGLYYEQYF. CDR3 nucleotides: TGTGCCAGCAGCTCGGCGGGACTTTACTACGAGCAGTACTTC. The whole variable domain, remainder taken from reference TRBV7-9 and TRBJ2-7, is DTGVSQNPRHKITKRGQNVTFRCDPISEHNRLYWYRQTLGQGPEFLTYFQNEAQLEKSRLLSDRFSAERPKGSFSTLEIQRTEQGDSAMYLCASSSAGLYYEQYFGPGTRLTVT.

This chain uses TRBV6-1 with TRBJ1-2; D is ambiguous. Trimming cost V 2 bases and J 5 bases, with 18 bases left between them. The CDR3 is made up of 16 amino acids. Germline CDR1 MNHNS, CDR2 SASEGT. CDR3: CASSESPGGRIYGYTF. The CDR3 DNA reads TGTGCCAGCAGTGAAAGTCCGGGAGGAAGGATATATGGCTACACCTTC.

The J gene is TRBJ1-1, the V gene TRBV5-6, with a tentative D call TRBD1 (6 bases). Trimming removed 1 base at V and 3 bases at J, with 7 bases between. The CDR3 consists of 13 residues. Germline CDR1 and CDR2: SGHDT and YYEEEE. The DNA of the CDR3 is TGTGCCAGCAGCTTGCCAGGGGACACTGAAGCTTTCTTT. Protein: CASSLPGDTEAFF.

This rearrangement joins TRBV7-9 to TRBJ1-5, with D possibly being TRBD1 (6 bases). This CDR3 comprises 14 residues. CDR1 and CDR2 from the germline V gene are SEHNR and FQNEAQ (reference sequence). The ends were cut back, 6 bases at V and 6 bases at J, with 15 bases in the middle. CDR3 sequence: CASSAAGGSQPQHF. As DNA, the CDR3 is TGTGCCAGCAGTGCCGCGGGGGGCAGTCAGCCCCAGCATTTT.

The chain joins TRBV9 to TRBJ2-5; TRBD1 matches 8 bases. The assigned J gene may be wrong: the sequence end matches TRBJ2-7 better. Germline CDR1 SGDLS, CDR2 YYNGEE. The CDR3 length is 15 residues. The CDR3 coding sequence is TGTGCCAGCAGCGTAGGAGGGACAGGACTTTTCGAGCAGTACTTC. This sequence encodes CASSVGGTGLFEQYF.

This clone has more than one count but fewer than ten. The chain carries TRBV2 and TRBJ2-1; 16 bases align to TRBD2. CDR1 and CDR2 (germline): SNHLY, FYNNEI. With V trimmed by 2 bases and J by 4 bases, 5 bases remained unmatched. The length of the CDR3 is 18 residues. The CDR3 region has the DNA TGTGCCAGCAGTGAAAGGGGACTAGCGGGAGGGGGTTACAATGAGCAGTTCTTC. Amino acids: CASSERGLAGGGYNEQFF. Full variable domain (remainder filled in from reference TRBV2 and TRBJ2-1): EPEVTQTPSHQVTQMGQEVILRCVPISNHLYFYWYRQILGQKVEFLVSFYNNEISEKSEIFDDQFSVERPDGSNFTLKIRSTKLEDSAMYFCASSERGLAGGGYNEQFFGPGTRLTVL.

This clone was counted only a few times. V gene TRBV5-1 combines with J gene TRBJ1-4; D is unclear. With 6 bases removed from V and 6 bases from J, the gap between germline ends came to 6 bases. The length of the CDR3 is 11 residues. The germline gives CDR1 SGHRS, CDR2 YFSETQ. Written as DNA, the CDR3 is TGCGCCAGCAAGGGAGATGAAAAACTGTTTTTT. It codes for CASKGDEKLFF.

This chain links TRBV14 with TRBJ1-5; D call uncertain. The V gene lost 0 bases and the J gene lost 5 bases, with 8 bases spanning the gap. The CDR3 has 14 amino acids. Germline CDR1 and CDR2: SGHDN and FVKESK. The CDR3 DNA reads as TGTGCCAGCAGCCAAGATCGTCCCGATCAGCCCCAGCATTTT. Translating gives CASSQDRPDQPQHF. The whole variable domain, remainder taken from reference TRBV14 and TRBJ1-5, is EAGVTQFPSHSVIEKGQTVTLRCDPISGHDNLYWYRRVMGKEIKFLLHFVKESKQDESGMPNNRFLAERTGGTYSTLKVQPAELEDSGVYFCASSQDRPDQPQHFGDGTRLSIL.